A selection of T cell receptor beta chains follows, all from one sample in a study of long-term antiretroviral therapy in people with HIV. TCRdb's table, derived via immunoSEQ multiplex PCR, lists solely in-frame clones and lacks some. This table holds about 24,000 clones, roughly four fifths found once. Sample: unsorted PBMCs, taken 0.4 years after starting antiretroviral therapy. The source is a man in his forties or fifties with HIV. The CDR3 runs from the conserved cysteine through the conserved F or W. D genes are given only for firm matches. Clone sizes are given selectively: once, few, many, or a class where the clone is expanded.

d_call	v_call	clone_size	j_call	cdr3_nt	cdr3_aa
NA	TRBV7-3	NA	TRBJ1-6	TGTGCCAGCAGCTTACAGGGGAGCGCCTATAATTCACCCCTCCACTTT	CASSLQGSAYNSPLHF
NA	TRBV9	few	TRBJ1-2	TGTGCCAGCAGCGTAATTTCTAACTATGGCTACACCTTC	CASSVISNYGYTF
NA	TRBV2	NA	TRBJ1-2	TGTGCCAGCAGCCAAGGGGGGGGCGGTAACTATGGCTACACCTTC	CASSQGGGGNYGYTF
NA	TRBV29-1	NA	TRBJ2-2	TGCAGCGTTGAAGGGTCCGTCACCGGGGAGCTGTTTTTT	CSVEGSVTGELFF
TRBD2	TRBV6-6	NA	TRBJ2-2	TGTGCCACCCAGCGGGGGGGGGACACCGGGGAGCTGTTTTTT	CATQRGGDTGELFF
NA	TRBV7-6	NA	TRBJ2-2	TGTGCCAGCAGCTTAGCTGGCAGCTACACCGGGGAGCTGTTTTTT	CASSLAGSYTGELFF
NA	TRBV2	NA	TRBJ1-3	TGTGCCAGCAGTGACGCAGGTAGCTCTGGAAACACCATATATTTT	CASSDAGSSGNTIYF
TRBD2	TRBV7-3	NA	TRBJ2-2	TGTGCCAGCAGCTTCAGGGCTAGCGGGGGCATGAACACCGGGGAGCTGTTTTTT	CASSFRASGGMNTGELFF
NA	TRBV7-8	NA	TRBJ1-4	TGTGCCAGCAGCTCCACAGGGATAGAACTGTTTTTT	CASSSTGIELFF
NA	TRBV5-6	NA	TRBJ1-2	TGTGCCAGCAGCCCTCCAGGGGTAAAGGGCTACACCTTC	CASSPPGVKGYTF
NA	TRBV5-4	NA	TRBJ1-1	TGTGCCAGCAGCTTGGGAGGGTTTTTCACTGAAGCTTTCTTT	CASSLGGFFTEAFF
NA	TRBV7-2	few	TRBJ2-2	TGTGCCAGCAGCTTAGACAGGGTGAACACCGGGGAGCTGTTTTTT	CASSLDRVNTGELFF
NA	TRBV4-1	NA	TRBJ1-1	TGCGCCAGCAGCCTTCAGTTGAACACTGAAGCTTTCTTT	CASSLQLNTEAFF
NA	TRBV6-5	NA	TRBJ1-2	TGTGCCAGCAGTGAAAGGACAGATGGCTACACCTTC	CASSERTDGYTF
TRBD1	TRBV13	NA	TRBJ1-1	TGTGCCAGCAGCTCGGCAGGGGGGGAGATTGAAGCTTTCTTT	CASSSAGGEIEAFF
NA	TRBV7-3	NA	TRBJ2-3	TGTGCCAGCAGCCCATTTATGTGGGCAGATACGCAGTATTTT	CASSPFMWADTQYF
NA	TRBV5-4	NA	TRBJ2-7	TGTGCCAGCAGCTTGGGGACCGGGGCCTACGAGCAGTACTTC	CASSLGTGAYEQYF
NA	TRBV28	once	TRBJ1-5	TGTGCCAGCAGTTTCCAGAGGCAGACCTATCAGCCCCAGCATTTT	CASSFQRQTYQPQHF
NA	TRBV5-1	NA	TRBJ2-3	TGCGCCAGCAGCTTACAGGGTGTACAAGATACGCAGTATTTT	CASSLQGVQDTQYF
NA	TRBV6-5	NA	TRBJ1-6	TGTGCCAGCACTAAAAGTTATAATTCACCCCTCCACTTT	CASTKSYNSPLHF
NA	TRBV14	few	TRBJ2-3	TGTGCCAGCAGCCAAGCCGGGGGGCCCGATACGCAGTATTTT	CASSQAGGPDTQYF
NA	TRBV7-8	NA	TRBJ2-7	TGTGCCAGCAGCTCGGGACTTGCGTACGAGCAGTACTTC	CASSSGLAYEQYF
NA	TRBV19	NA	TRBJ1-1	TGTGCCAGTACGATCGTCCGGGGAGGGCACACTGAAGCTTTCTTT	CASTIVRGGHTEAFF
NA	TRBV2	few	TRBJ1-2	TGTGCCAGCAGTTTTTTGGAACCGGGGACACCGTTCGGGGGCTACACCTTC	CASSFLEPGTPFGGYTF
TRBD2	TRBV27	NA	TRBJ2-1	TGTGCCAGCAGCTTTCGCAGCGGGGGCGGTGAGCAGTTCTTC	CASSFRSGGGEQFF
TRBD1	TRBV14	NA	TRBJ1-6	TGTGCCAGCAGCCAATCAGGGACAGGGAACTCACCCCTCCACTTT	CASSQSGTGNSPLHF
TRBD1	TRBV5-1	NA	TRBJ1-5	TGCGCCAGCAGCCCGGGACAGGGGGGGCTAAATCAGCCCCAGCATTTT	CASSPGQGGLNQPQHF
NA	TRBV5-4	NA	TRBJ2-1	TGTGCCAGCAGCCTTCGGGGAAACAATGAGCAGTTCTTC	CASSLRGNNEQFF
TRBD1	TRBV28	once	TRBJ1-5	TGTGCCAGCAGCGACAGGGGAGGCAATCAGCCCCAGCATTTT	CASSDRGGNQPQHF
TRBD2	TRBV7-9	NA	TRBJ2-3	TGTGCCAGCAGCTTACAAGCGGGGGGCTACACAGATACGCAGTATTTT	CASSLQAGGYTDTQYF
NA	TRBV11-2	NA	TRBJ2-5	TGTGCCAGCAGCTTCCGGGGTGGGACCCAGTACTTC	CASSFRGGTQYF
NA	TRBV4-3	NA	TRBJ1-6	TGCGCCAGCAGCCAAGGTACGAATTCACCCCTCCACTTT	CASSQGTNSPLHF
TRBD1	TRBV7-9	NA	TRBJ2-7	TGTGCCAGCAGCACAGGGGGCAGGTACGAGCAGTACTTC	CASSTGGRYEQYF
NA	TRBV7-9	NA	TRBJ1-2	TGTGCCAGCAGCACAAGTCTCTATGGCTACACCTTC	CASSTSLYGYTF
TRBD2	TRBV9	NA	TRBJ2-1	TGTGCCAGCAGCACTAGCGGGGGGACGCCGTTCTTC	CASSTSGGTPFF
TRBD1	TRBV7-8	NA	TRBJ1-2	TGTGCCAGCAGCTTAGGGGGACAGGAGATACTTTATGGCTACACCTTC	CASSLGGQEILYGYTF
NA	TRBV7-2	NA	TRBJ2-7	TGTGCCAGCAGCTTATTGCACAGCTCCTACGAGCAGTACTTC	CASSLLHSSYEQYF
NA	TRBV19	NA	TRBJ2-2	TGTGCCAGTCAGCTCGTACAGAACACCGGGGAGCTGTTTTTT	CASQLVQNTGELFF
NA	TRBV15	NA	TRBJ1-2	TGTGCCACCAGCGGATCCAGGAGCGGTAATGGCTACACCTTC	CATSGSRSGNGYTF
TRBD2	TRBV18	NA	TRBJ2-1	TGTGCCAGCTCCCAAGGACAGGGGACTAGCGGGGCTCCCTACAATGAGCAGTTCTTC	CASSQGQGTSGAPYNEQFF
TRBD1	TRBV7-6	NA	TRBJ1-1	TGTGCCAGCAGCTTAGGAACAGGGGGGGACACTGAAGCTTTCTTT	CASSLGTGGDTEAFF
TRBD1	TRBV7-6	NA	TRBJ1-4	TGTGCCAGCAGCCGGGAGGGACAGACCTGGAATGAAAAACTGTTTTTT	CASSREGQTWNEKLFF
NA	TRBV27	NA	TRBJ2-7	TGTGCCAGCAGTTTATCGGGGCAGAACTCCTACGAGCAGTACTTC	CASSLSGQNSYEQYF
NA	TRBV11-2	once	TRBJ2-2	TGTGCCAGCAGCTTAGACGGGGAGCTGTTTTTT	CASSLDGELFF
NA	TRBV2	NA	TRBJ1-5	TGTGCCAGCAGTGAAGCAAGGGTCAATCAGCCCCAGCATTTT	CASSEARVNQPQHF
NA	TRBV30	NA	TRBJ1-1	TGTGCCTGGAGTGGGGGTAGAGAAACTGAAGCTTTCTTT	CAWSGGRETEAFF
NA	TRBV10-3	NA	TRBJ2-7	TGTGCCGTTCAGGGAAGCTCCTACGAGCAGTACTTC	CAVQGSSYEQYF
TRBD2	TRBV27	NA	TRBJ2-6	TGTGCCAGCGCTAGGGAGGGGTTGAGCGGGGCCAACGTCCTGACTTTC	CASAREGLSGANVLTF
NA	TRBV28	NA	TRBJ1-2	TGTGCCAGCAGGCCGGGCCACTATGGCTACACCTTC	CASRPGHYGYTF
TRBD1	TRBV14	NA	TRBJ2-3	TGTGCCAGCAGTCCCGACAGGGGCAGCACAGATACGCAGTATTTT	CASSPDRGSTDTQYF
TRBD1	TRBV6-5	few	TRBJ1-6	TGTGCCAGCAGTTACAGGGGGCAGGCCCTATCACCCCTCCACTTT	CASSYRGQALSPLHF
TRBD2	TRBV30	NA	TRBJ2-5	TGTGCCTGGAGTGTAGGGACTAGAGAGACCCAGTACTTC	CAWSVGTRETQYF
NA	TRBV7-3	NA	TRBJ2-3	TGTGCCAGCAGCCCCGGTATCACAGATACGCAGTATTTT	CASSPGITDTQYF